A selection of T cell receptor beta chains follows, all from one sample in a study of blood T cell repertoires in COVID-19. Only in-frame clones appear in the TCRdb table, and some are missing; sequencing was by immunoSEQ multiplex PCR. The table includes hundreds of thousands of clones, around 85% detected once. The source material was PBMCs or T cells enriched from blood (not recorded which). These TCRs come from a woman aged 50 to 60 in a cohort exposed to, infected with or recovered from COVID-19 (not recorded which). Both conserved end residues are part of each CDR3. D genes are given only for firm matches. Clone sizes are given selectively: once, few, many, or a class where the clone is expanded.

d_gene,j_gene,v_gene,abundance,CDR3aa,CDR3nt
TRBD1,TRBJ2-2,TRBV11-2,-,CASSLVQGAGELFF,TGTGCCAGCAGCTTAGTCCAGGGGGCCGGGGAGCTGTTTTTT
TRBD1,TRBJ1-3,TRBV25-1,-,CASSARDRAGNTIYF,TGTGCCAGCAGTGCCCGGGACAGGGCTGGAAACACCATATATTTT
TRBD1,TRBJ2-7,TRBV5-4,-,CASSRTGTNEQYF,TGTGCCAGCAGCAGGACAGGGACAAACGAGCAGTACTTC
-,TRBJ2-1,TRBV24-1,-,CATSERGQGGQQFF,TGTGCCACCAGTGAACGGGGACAAGGAGGTCAGCAGTTCTTC
TRBD1,TRBJ2-5,TRBV18,-,CASSPDRVRQETQYF,TGTGCCAGCTCACCGGACAGGGTTCGGCAAGAGACCCAGTACTTC
TRBD2,TRBJ2-5,TRBV28,-,CASCFNPGGPWETQYF,TGTGCCAGCTGTTTCAACCCGGGGGGGCCTTGGGAGACCCAGTACTTC
-,TRBJ2-7,TRBV28,-,CASMFPQPRYEQYF,TGTGCCAGCATGTTTCCACAGCCCCGCTACGAGCAGTACTTC
-,TRBJ1-6,TRBV3-1/TRBV3-2,-,CASSQDPPYKRSPLHF,TGTGCCAGCAGCCAAGATCCGCCCTATAAACGGTCACCCCTCCACTTT
TRBD2,TRBJ2-3,TRBV3-1/TRBV3-2,-,CASSQHSGAPDTQYF,TGTGCCAGCAGCCAACATAGCGGGGCCCCAGATACGCAGTATTTT
TRBD1,TRBJ1-3,TRBV7-8,-,CASSFFGQGLSGNTIYF,TGTGCCAGCAGCTTTTTCGGACAGGGACTCTCTGGAAACACCATATATTTT
-,TRBJ2-7,TRBV10-2,-,CASSEPEGGQYF,TGCGCCAGCAGTGAGCCGGAGGGCGGGCAGTACTTC
-,TRBJ2-1,TRBV5-4,-,CASSQYSEQFF,TGTGCCAGCAGCCAATACAGTGAGCAGTTCTTC
TRBD2,TRBJ2-3,TRBV30,-,CAWSGTSGGPDTQYF,TGTGCCTGGAGTGGGACTAGCGGGGGGCCAGATACGCAGTATTTT
-,TRBJ1-6,TRBV9,-,CASSVVGQDSSIDNSPLHF,TGTGCCAGCAGCGTAGTTGGGCAGGACAGTTCGATTGATAATTCACCCCTCCACTTT
-,TRBJ2-7,TRBV21-1,-,CASSVYPPGSPRYF,TGTGCCAGCAGCGTCTACCCTCCGGGATCCCCTCGGTACTTC
-,TRBJ1-4,TRBV18,-,CASSPDTSANEKLFF,TGTGCCAGCTCTCCAGACACCTCAGCTAATGAAAAACTGTTTTTT
-,TRBJ1-1,TRBV11-3,-,CASSLGGPGAAFF,TGTGCCAGCAGCTTAGGAGGGCCAGGCGCGGCTTTCTTT
-,TRBJ2-7,TRBV3-1/TRBV3-2,-,CASSRGEAYEQYF,TGTGCCAGCAGCCGCGGGGAAGCGTACGAGCAGTACTTC
TRBD1,TRBJ1-1,TRBV5-1,few,CASSPDRGRNTEAFF,TGCGCCAGCAGCCCGGACAGGGGACGGAACACTGAAGCTTTCTTT
-,TRBJ1-2,TRBV7-9,-,CASSYMIGTPEDGYTF,TGTGCCAGCAGCTATATGATCGGGACACCGGAAGACGGCTACACCTTC
-,TRBJ1-3,TRBV10-3,-,CAISDLREGNTIYF,TGTGCCATCAGTGATCTGAGGGAAGGAAACACCATATATTTT
-,TRBJ2-3,TRBV7-2,-,CASSSLRTDTQYF,TGTGCCAGCAGCTCCCTTCGTACAGATACGCAGTATTTT
-,TRBJ2-1,TRBV19,-,CASSPAGSYNEQFF,TGTGCCAGTAGCCCGGCGGGTTCCTACAATGAGCAGTTCTTC
-,TRBJ1-3,TRBV5-4,-,CASSWGESGNTIYF,TGTGCCAGCAGCTGGGGGGAAAGTGGAAACACCATATATTTT
-,TRBJ1-6,TRBV30,-,CAWSVRGFKNSPLHF,TGTGCCTGGAGTGTAAGGGGGTTTAAGAATTCACCCCTCCACTTT
-,TRBJ1-4,TRBV4-1,-,CASSQDLRREKLFF,TGCGCCAGCAGCCAAGATCTACGCCGTGAAAAACTGTTTTTT
-,TRBJ1-2,TRBV19,once,CASSIRRESNYGYTF,TGTGCCAGTAGTATCCGGCGGGAGTCTAACTATGGCTACACCTTC
-,TRBJ1-1,TRBV12-3/TRBV12-4,-,CASSLRGRVKAFF,TGTGCCAGCAGTTTAAGGGGAAGGGTAAAAGCTTTCTTT
-,TRBJ2-3,TRBV28,-,CASTSEGVWTDTQYF,TGTGCCAGCACCAGCGAGGGGGTTTGGACAGATACGCAGTATTTT
TRBD2,TRBJ2-3,TRBV19,-,CASSTRLATDTQYF,TGTGCCAGTTCCACCCGACTAGCGACAGATACGCAGTATTTT
-,TRBJ1-4,TRBV6-5,-,CASSYNRVATNEKLFF,TGTGCCAGCAGTTACAATCGTGTGGCTACTAATGAAAAACTGTTTTTT
TRBD1,TRBJ2-7,TRBV3-1/TRBV3-2,-,CASSQLQGRYF,TGTGCCAGCAGCCAACTACAGGGGAGGTACTTC
-,TRBJ1-5,TRBV5-1,-,CASSLGSGNQPQHF,TGCGCCAGCAGCTTGGGCAGCGGCAATCAGCCCCAGCATTTT
-,TRBJ1-2,TRBV2,-,CASVRRGLDGYTF,TGTGCCAGCGTGCGCAGAGGTTTGGATGGCTACACCTTC
TRBD1,TRBJ1-5,TRBV4-3,few,CASSQDTGGRQPQHF,TGCGCCAGCAGCCAAGACACAGGGGGCCGACAGCCCCAGCATTTT
-,TRBJ1-1,TRBV7-2,-,CASSFRSTEAFF,TGTGCCAGCAGCTTTAGGAGCACTGAAGCTTTCTTT
-,TRBJ1-3,TRBV21-1,-,CASSKVGAGVSQRNSGNTIYF,TGTGCCAGCAGCAAAGTTGGAGCAGGGGTGAGCCAGCGAAACTCTGGAAACACCATATATTTT
TRBD1,TRBJ2-1,TRBV5-4,-,CASSHRDRVDNEQFF,TGTGCCAGCAGCCACCGGGACAGGGTCGACAATGAGCAGTTCTTC
-,TRBJ1-2,TRBV6-6,-,CASGGSLADNYGYTF,TGTGCCAGCGGGGGGAGTCTGGCGGATAACTATGGCTACACCTTC
-,TRBJ2-5,TRBV29-1,-,CSVFSRERQETQYF,TGCAGCGTTTTCTCCAGGGAAAGGCAAGAGACCCAGTACTTC
TRBD1,TRBJ1-6,TRBV10-3,-,CAIRERTGSSVSPLHF,TGTGCCATCAGGGAACGGACAGGGTCGTCCGTTTCACCCCTCCACTTT
-,TRBJ2-7,TRBV28,-,CASSRTAPYEQYF,TGTGCCAGCAGCCGGACTGCCCCCTACGAGCAGTACTTC
-,TRBJ2-3,TRBV7-8,-,CASSRRGGTDTQYF,TGTGCCAGCAGCCGAAGGGGCGGCACAGATACGCAGTATTTT
TRBD2,TRBJ2-1,TRBV5-1,-,CASSSPAGAGYNEQFF,TGCGCCAGCAGCTCCCCAGCGGGGGCCGGGTACAATGAGCAGTTCTTC
TRBD2,TRBJ2-1,TRBV2,-,CASSHETSGYNEQFF,TGTGCCAGCAGTCATGAGACTAGCGGGTACAATGAGCAGTTCTTC
TRBD1,TRBJ1-6,TRBV5-3,-,CARSFPDRGMILTSPLHF,TGTGCCAGAAGCTTTCCCGACAGGGGCATGATCCTTACTTCACCCCTCCACTTT
TRBD1,TRBJ1-2,TRBV4-2,-,CASSQDRDSHITF,TGTGCCAGCAGCCAAGATAGGGACAGCCATATCACCTTC
TRBD1,TRBJ1-2,TRBV5-1,-,CASSVDRMVYTF,TGCGCCAGCAGCGTGGACAGGATGGTCTACACCTTC
-,TRBJ1-2,TRBV5-6,-,CASSLGFPGVGYTF,TGTGCCAGCAGCTTGGGGTTTCCAGGGGTTGGCTACACCTTC
-,TRBJ1-2,TRBV28,-,CASSFGQFYGYTF,TGTGCCAGCAGTTTCGGACAGTTCTATGGCTACACCTTC
-,TRBJ1-5,TRBV6-6,once,CASSYGQTHRNQPQHF,TGTGCCAGCAGTTACGGGCAGACCCATAGGAATCAGCCCCAGCATTTT
TRBD2,TRBJ2-3,TRBV4-2,-,CASSQERGGPDTQYF,TGTGCCAGCAGCCAAGAGCGGGGGGGCCCAGATACGCAGTATTTT
-,TRBJ1-1,TRBV13,-,CASSPRAVVAEAFF,TGTGCCAGCAGCCCGCGTGCGGTGGTCGCTGAAGCTTTCTTT